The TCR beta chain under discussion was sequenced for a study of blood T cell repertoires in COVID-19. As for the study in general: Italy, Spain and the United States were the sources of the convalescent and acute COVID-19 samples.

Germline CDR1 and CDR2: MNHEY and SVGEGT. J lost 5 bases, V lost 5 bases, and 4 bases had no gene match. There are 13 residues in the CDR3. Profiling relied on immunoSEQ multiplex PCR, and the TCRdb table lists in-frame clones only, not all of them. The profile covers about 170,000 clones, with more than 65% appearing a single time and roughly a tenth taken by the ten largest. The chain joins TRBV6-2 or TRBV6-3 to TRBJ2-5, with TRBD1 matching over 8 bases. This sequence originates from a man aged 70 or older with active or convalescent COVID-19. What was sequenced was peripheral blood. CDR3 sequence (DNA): TGTGCCAGCAGTGGGACAGGTCGGGAGACCCAGTACTTC. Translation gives CASSGTGRETQYF.